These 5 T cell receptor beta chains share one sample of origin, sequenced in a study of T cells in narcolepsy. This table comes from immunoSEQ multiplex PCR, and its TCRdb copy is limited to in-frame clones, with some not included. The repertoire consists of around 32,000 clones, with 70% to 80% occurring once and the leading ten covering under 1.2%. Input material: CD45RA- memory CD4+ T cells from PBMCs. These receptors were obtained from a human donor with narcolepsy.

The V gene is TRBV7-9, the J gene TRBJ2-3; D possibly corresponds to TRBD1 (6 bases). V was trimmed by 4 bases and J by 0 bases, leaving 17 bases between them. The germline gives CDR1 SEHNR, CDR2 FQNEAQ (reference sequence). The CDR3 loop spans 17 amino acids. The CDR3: CASSYNLQGSSTDTQYF. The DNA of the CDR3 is TGTGCCAGCAGCTACAACCTACAGGGTTCTAGCACAGATACGCAGTATTTT.

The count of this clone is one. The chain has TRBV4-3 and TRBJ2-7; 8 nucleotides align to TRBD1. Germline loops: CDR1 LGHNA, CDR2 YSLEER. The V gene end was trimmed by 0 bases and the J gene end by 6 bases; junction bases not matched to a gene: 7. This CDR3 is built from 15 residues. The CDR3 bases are TGCGCCAGCAGCCAAGATTCACAGGGGGGTCTCGAGCAGTACTTC. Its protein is CASSQDSQGGLEQYF.

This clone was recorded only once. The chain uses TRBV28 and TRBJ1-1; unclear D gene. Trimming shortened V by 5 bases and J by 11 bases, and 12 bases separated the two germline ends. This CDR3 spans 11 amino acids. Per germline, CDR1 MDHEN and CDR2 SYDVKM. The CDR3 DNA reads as TGTGCCAGCAGTCTGCGAAACCGGGCTTTCTTT. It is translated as CASSLRNRAFF.

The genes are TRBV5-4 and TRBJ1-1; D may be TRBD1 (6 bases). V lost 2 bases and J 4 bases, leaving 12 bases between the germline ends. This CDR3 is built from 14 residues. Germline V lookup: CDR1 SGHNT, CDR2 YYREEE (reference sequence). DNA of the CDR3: TGTGCCAGCAGCTTTACAGGGAGGGGCACTGAAGCTTTCTTT. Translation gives CASSFTGRGTEAFF.

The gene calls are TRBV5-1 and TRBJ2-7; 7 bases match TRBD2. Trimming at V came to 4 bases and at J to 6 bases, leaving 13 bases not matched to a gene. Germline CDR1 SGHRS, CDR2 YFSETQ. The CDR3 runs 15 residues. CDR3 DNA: TGCGCCAGCAGCCCCTCCGTTGGAGGGGAGGGCGAGCAGTACTTC. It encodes CASSPSVGGEGEQYF.